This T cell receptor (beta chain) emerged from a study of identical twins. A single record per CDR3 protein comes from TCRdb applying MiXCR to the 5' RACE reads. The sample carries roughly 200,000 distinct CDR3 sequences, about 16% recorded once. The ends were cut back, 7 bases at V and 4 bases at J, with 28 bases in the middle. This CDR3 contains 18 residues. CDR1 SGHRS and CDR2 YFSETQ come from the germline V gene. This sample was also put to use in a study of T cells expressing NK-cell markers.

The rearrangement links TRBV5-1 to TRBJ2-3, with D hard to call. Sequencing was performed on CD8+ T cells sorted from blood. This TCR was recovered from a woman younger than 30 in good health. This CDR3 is CASQLIRREQIVADTQYF. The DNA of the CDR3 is TGCGCCAGCCAACTGATTCGGCGCGAGCAAATTGTCGCAGATACGCAGTATTTT.